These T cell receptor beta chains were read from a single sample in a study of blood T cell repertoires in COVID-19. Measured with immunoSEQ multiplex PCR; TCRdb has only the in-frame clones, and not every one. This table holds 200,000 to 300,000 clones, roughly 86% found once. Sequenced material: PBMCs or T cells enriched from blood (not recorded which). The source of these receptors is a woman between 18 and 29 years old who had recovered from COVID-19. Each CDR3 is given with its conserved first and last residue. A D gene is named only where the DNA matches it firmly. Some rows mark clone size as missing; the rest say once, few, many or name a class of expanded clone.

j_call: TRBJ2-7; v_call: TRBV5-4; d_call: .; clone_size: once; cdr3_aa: CASSRDSYEQYF; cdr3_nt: TGTGCCAGCAGCCGAGACTCCTACGAGCAGTACTTC
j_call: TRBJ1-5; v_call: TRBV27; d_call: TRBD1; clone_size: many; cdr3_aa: CASSPTGGAGPNQPQHF; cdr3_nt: TGTGCCAGCAGTCCGACAGGGGGCGCGGGCCCCAATCAGCCCCAGCATTTT
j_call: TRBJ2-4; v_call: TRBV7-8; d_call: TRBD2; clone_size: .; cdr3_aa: CASSLERVAGGTNSKNIQYF; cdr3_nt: TGTGCCAGCAGCTTAGAGCGAGTAGCGGGGGGGACGAATTCCAAAAACATTCAGTACTTC
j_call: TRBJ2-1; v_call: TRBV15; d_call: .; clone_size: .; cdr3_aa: CATSRDPGDNEQFF; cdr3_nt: TGTGCCACCAGCAGAGATCCAGGGGACAATGAGCAGTTCTTC
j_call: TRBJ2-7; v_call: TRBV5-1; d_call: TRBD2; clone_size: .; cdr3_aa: CASSLAVGLEQYF; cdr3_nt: TGCGCCAGCAGTCTAGCGGTGGGCCTGGAGCAGTACTTC
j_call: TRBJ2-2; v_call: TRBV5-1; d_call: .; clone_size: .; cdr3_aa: CASSPNLGAANTGELFF; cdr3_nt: TGCGCCAGCAGTCCAAACCTGGGCGCCGCGAACACCGGGGAGCTGTTTTTT
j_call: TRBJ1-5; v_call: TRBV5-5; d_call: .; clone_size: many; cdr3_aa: CASSFKGGDNQPQHF; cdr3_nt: TGTGCCAGCAGCTTTAAAGGAGGAGACAATCAGCCCCAGCATTTT
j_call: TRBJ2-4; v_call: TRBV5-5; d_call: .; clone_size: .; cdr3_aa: CASSLGEALNIQYF; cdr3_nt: TGTGCCAGCAGCTTGGGGGAGGCCCTAAACATTCAGTACTTC
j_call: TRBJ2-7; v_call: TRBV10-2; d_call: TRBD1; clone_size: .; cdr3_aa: CASKQGAYEQYF; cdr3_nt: TGCGCCAGCAAACAGGGGGCCTACGAGCAGTACTTC
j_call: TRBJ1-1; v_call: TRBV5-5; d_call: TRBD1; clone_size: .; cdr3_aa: CASSLEGATGVEAFF; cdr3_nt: TGTGCCAGCAGCTTGGAGGGCGCGACAGGGGTTGAAGCTTTCTTT
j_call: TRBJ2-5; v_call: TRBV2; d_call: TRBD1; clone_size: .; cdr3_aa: CASFRDRGREETQYF; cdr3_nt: TGTGCCAGCTTCCGGGACAGGGGAAGAGAAGAGACCCAGTACTTC
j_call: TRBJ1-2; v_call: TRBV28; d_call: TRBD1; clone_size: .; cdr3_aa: CASSLSRDSYGYTF; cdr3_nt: TGTGCCAGCAGTTTATCCAGGGACAGCTATGGCTACACCTTC
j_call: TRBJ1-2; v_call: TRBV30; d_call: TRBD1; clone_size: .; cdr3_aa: CAWRGTGRPYGYTF; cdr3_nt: TGTGCCTGGAGAGGGACAGGGCGGCCCTATGGCTACACCTTC
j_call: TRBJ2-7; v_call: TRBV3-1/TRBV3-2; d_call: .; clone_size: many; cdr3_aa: CASSQVGQHYEQYF; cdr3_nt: TGTGCCAGCAGCCAAGTTGGACAGCACTACGAGCAGTACTTC
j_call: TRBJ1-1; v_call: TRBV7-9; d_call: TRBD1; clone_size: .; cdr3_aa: CASSPADRVVYGNTEAFF; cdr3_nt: TGTGCCAGCAGCCCAGCGGACAGGGTGGTCTACGGGAACACTGAAGCTTTCTTT
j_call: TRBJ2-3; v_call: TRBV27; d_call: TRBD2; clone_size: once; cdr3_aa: CASSTQGGDTQYF; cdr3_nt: TGTGCCAGCAGTACTCAGGGAGGGGATACGCAGTATTTT
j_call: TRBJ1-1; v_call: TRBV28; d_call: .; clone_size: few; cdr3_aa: CASSSYDPGQNTEAFF; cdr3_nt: TGTGCCAGCAGTTCGTATGACCCTGGACAGAATACTGAAGCTTTCTTT
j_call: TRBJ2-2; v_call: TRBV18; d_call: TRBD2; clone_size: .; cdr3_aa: CASSPLTSGRGFANTGELFF; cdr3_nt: TGTGCCAGCTCACCACTGACTAGCGGGAGGGGGTTCGCGAACACCGGGGAGCTGTTTTTT
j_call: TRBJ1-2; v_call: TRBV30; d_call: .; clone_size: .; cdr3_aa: CAWSFTRQATNYGYTF; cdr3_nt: TGTGCCTGGAGTTTCACGCGACAGGCTACTAACTATGGCTACACCTTC
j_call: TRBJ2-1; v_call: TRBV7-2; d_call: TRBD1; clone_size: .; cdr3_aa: CASSLARGGTGTFF; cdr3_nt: TGTGCCAGCAGCTTAGCCCGCGGAGGGACAGGAACGTTCTTC
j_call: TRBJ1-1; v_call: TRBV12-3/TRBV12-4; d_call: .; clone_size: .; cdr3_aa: CASSLGPRTEAFF; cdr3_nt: TGTGCCAGCAGTTTAGGGCCTCGTACTGAAGCTTTCTTT
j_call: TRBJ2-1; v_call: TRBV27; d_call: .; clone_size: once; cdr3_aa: CASSLARASREQFF; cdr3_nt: TGTGCCAGCAGTTTAGCTAGAGCCTCCCGGGAGCAGTTCTTC
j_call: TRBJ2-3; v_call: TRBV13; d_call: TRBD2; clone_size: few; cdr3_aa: CASSLRLAGGGPTDTQYF; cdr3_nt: TGTGCCAGCAGCCTTAGACTAGCGGGAGGGGGGCCCACAGATACGCAGTATTTT
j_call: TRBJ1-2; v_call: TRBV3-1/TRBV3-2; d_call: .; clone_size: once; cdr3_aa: CASSQVGQYYGYTF; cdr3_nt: TGTGCCAGCAGCCAAGTCGGACAGTACTATGGCTACACCTTC
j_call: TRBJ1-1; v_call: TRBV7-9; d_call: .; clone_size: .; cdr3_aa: CASSLVQGGSTEAFF; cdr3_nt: TGTGCCAGCAGCTTAGTTCAGGGCGGGAGCACTGAAGCTTTCTTT
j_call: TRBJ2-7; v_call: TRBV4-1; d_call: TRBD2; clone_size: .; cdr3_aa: CASSPRGGRTYEQYF; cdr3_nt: TGCGCCAGCAGCCCTCGGGGGGGAAGGACCTACGAGCAGTACTTC